This T cell receptor (beta chain) was observed in a study of cytomegalovirus exposure and HLA in healthy donors. General study findings and limits: Association of 15,000 to 20,000 TCR beta sequences with HLA alleles was found at 0.05 false discovery rate in a later analysis. Reportedly, cytomegalovirus status was diagnosed with high sensitivity and specificity. Per a prior analysis, the majority of TCR beta V segments were productive roughly 87% or roughly 30% of the time. In the analysis, some V segments, TRBV6-2 and TRBV6-3 included, were excluded as indistinguishable.

The primer mix had 60 Vbeta and 13 Jbeta primers. The table came from immunoSEQ multiplex PCR; TCRdb's copy has only in-frame clones and leaves some out. The data contain more than 150,000 clones, about 79% of them seen just once; the ten biggest clones take up more than 0.95%. Germline V CDR1 and CDR2: LGHNT, FRNRAP. The trim removed 8 bases at V and 4 bases at J, leaving 5 bases unmatched. The length of the CDR3 is 14 residues. Comment on this clone: Its specificity is unknown.

The receptor was isolated from a girl aged 2-9 years in good health and CMV-seropositive. Sequencing used PBMCs. The V gene is TRBV12-5, the J gene TRBJ2-1, with 10 nucleotides matching TRBD1. In nucleotides, the CDR3 is TGTGCTAGTCAGGCGGGACAGGGGTACAATGAGCAGTTCTTC. Encoded protein: CASQAGQGYNEQFF.